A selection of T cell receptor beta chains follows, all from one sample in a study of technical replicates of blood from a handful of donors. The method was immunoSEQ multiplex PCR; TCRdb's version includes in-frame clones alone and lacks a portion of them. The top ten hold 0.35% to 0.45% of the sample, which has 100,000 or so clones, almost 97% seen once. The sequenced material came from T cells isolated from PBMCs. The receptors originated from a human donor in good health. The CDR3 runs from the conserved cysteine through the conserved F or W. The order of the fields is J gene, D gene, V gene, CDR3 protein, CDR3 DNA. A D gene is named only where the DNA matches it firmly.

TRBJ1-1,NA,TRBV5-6,CASSLIGSTEAFF,TGTGCCAGCAGCTTGATCGGTTCCACTGAAGCTTTCTTT
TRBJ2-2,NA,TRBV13,CASSFLERGQNTGELFF,TGTGCCAGCAGTTTCCTCGAAAGGGGCCAAAACACCGGGGAGCTGTTTTTT
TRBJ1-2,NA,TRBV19,CASSSHSYGYTF,TGTGCCAGTAGTTCCCATTCCTATGGCTACACCTTC
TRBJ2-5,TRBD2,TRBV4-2,CASSQDSQGTSGETQYF,TGTGCCAGCAGCCAAGACTCCCAGGGGACTAGCGGGGAGACCCAGTACTTC
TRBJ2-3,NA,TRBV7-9,CASSSIDTQYF,TGTGCCAGCAGCTCTATTGATACGCAGTATTTT
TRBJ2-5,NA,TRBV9,CASSPLRQETQYF,TGTGCCAGCAGCCCACTAAGACAAGAGACCCAGTACTTC
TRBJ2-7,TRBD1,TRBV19,CASSGDSYEQYF,TGTGCCAGTAGTGGGGACAGTTACGAGCAGTACTTC
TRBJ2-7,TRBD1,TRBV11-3,CASSLAWDSLAYEQYF,TGTGCCAGCAGCTTAGCGTGGGACAGTCTTGCCTACGAGCAGTACTTC
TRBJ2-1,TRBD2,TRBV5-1,CASSRTSGRAFEQFF,TGCGCCAGCAGCCGGACTAGCGGGAGGGCCTTTGAGCAGTTCTTC
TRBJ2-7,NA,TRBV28,CASSLLGGHYEQYF,TGTGCCAGCAGTTTACTTGGGGGCCACTACGAGCAGTACTTC
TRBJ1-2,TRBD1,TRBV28,CASSLTGEGYTF,TGTGCCAGCAGTTTAACAGGGGAAGGCTACACCTTC
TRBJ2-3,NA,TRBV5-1,CASSFEQDTQYF,TGCGCCAGCAGCTTTGAGCAAGATACGCAGTATTTT
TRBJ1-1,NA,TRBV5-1,CASSLLGGTEAFF,TGCGCCAGCAGCTTATTGGGGGGCACTGAAGCTTTCTTT
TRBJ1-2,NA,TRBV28,CASSPRWGGSSYGYTF,TGTGCCAGCAGTCCACGGTGGGGGGGGAGCTCCTATGGCTACACCTTC
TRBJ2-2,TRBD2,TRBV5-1,CASSVTGTSGPRTPTGELFF,TGCGCCAGCAGCGTGACCGGGACTAGCGGACCCCGAACCCCCACCGGGGAGCTGTTTTTT
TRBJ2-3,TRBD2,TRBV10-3,CAISESGRETDTQYF,TGTGCCATCAGTGAGTCGGGGCGGGAGACAGATACGCAGTATTTT
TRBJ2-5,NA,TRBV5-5,CASSYGTYQGETQYF,TGTGCCAGCAGCTATGGGACATATCAGGGAGAGACCCAGTACTTC
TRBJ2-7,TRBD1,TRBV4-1,CASSQETGGYEQYF,TGCGCCAGCAGCCAAGAGACAGGGGGCTACGAGCAGTACTTC
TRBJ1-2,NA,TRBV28,CASSFRELHYGYTF,TGTGCCAGCAGTTTTAGGGAGCTTCACTATGGCTACACCTTC
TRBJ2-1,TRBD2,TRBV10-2,CASREGGDAYNEQFF,TGCGCCAGCAGGGAGGGAGGGGACGCCTACAATGAGCAGTTCTTC
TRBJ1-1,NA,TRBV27,CASSLPGVTEAFF,TGTGCCAGCAGTTTACCGGGGGTCACTGAAGCTTTCTTT
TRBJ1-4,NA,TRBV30,CAWSALASATNEKLFF,TGTGCCTGGAGTGCTCTAGCGAGCGCAACTAATGAAAAACTGTTTTTT
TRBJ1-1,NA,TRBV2,CASSPTGPRTEAFF,TGTGCCAGCAGTCCTACAGGCCCTCGCACTGAAGCTTTCTTT
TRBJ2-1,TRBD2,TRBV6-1,CASSPRRENYNEQFF,TGTGCCAGCAGTCCCCGGCGGGAGAACTACAATGAGCAGTTCTTC
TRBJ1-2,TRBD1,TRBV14,CASSQDLSATGNGYTF,TGTGCCAGCAGCCAAGACCTCTCTGCGACAGGGAATGGCTACACCTTC
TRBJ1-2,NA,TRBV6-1,CASSESFPTEETF,TGTGCCAGCAGTGAATCTTTTCCGACCGAGGAAACCTTC
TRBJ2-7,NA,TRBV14,CASSQRETGEQYF,TGTGCCAGCAGCCAAAGGGAAACAGGGGAGCAGTACTTC
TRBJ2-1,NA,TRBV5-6,CASSPPLGLVYEQFF,TGTGCCAGCAGCCCCCCCTTGGGTCTAGTCTATGAGCAGTTCTTC
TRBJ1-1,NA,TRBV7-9,CAGGGTEAFF,TGTGCCGGCGGGGGAACTGAAGCTTTCTTT
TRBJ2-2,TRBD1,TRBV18,CASSPPTLTGLLFF,TGTGCCAGCTCACCACCAACTCTGACAGGGTTGCTGTTTTTT
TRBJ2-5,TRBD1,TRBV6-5,CASIAQGAEETQYF,TGTGCCAGCATCGCACAGGGGGCTGAGGAGACCCAGTACTTC
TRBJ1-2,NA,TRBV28,CASSLEPGHYGYTF,TGTGCCAGCAGTTTAGAGCCGGGACATTATGGCTACACCTTC
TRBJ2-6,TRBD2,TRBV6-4,CASSETSGSGANVLTF,TGTGCCAGCAGTGAAACTAGCGGGAGTGGGGCCAACGTCCTGACTTTC
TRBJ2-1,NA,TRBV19,CASSIAEGLFF,TGTGCCAGTAGTATCGCGGAGGGTCTGTTCTTC
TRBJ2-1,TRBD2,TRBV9,CASSPKMTSPYYNEQFF,TGTGCCAGCAGCCCAAAAATGACTAGCCCTTACTACAATGAGCAGTTCTTC
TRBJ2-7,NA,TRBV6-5,CASSRTLYEQYF,TGTGCCAGCAGTCGGACTCTATACGAGCAGTACTTC
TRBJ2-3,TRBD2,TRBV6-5,CASRIGGRADTQYF,TGTGCCAGCAGGATCGGTGGGAGGGCAGATACGCAGTATTTT
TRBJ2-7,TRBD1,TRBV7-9,CASSYLGQGRGSYEQYF,TGTGCCAGCAGCTACCTTGGACAGGGCCGAGGCTCCTACGAGCAGTACTTC
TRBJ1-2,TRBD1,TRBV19,CASSIVGTVYGYTF,TGTGCCAGTAGTATAGTCGGGACAGTCTATGGCTACACCTTC
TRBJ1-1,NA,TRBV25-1,CASSADRYKAFF,TGTGCCAGCAGTGCAGACAGGTATAAAGCTTTCTTT
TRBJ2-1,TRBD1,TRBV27,CASSITGQGNEQFF,TGTGCCAGCAGTATCACTGGACAGGGGAATGAGCAGTTCTTC